This TCR beta chain was obtained from a study of cytomegalovirus exposure and HLA in healthy donors. Researchers ran the PCR with 60 Vbeta and 13 Jbeta primers. TCRdb's copy holds only in-frame clones and misses some; the assay was immunoSEQ multiplex PCR. The sample lists around 170,000 clones, 80% to 85% seen once, with around 0.41% in the top ten. The CDR3 totals 16 residues. The V segment lost 1 base and the J segment 5 bases; nucleotides outside the gene matches: 8. In germline, CDR1 is MNHNS, CDR2 SASEGT. Study-wide results and caveats: The authors judged a highly shared variant cluster likely a sequencing artifact.

About this clone itself: Its antigen is unidentified.

The TCR originated in a boy aged 2 to 10 in good health and CMV-seronegative. This chain uses TRBV6-1 with TRBJ1-5, with 7 bases identical to TRBD1. The sample consisted of PBMCs. In DNA, the CDR3 is TGTGCCAGCAGTGAAGAAACAGGGGTCCTCCATCAGCCCCAGCATTTT. Amino acids: CASSEETGVLHQPQHF.